The 22 T cell receptor beta chains reported below all come from one sample, sequenced in a study of OX40 agonist ivuxolimab in advanced cancers. Measured with immunoSEQ multiplex PCR; TCRdb has only the in-frame clones, and not every one. The data contain under 85,000 clones, about 88% of them singletons. The sample here was CD4+ or CD8+ T cells sorted from blood, taken in a trial of the OX40 agonist ivuxolimab. Receptors originate from an adult with an advanced solid tumor such as melanoma, head and neck, liver or kidney cancer.

The chain recombines TRBV19 with TRBJ1-3, with 7 bases that match TRBD1. The CDR3 consists of 15 residues. The J segment lost 0 bases and the V segment lost 2 bases, leaving 1 base of the junction unmatched. Germline CDR1 reads LNHDA; CDR2 reads SQIVND (reference sequence). The CDR3 region is CASSIRTGSGNTIYF. CDR3 coding DNA: TGTGCCAGTAGTATACGGACAGGCTCTGGAAACACCATATATTTT.

The rearrangement links TRBV28 to TRBJ1-3; D perhaps matches TRBD1 (5 bases). Trimming cost V 8 bases and J 2 bases, with 16 bases left between them. The CDR3 sequence is 15 residues long. Germline loops: CDR1 MDHEN, CDR2 SYDVKM. The CDR3, as DNA: TGTGCCAGCTCCCCCCTAACGGGGCCTGGAAACACCATATATTTT. Translating gives CASSPLTGPGNTIYF.

CDR3 nucleotides: TGCGCCAGCAGCCCGGGACAGGAGCCTGGAAACACCATATATTTT. This encodes CASSPGQEPGNTIYF. The rearrangement joins TRBV5-1 to TRBJ1-3; 8 bases line up with TRBD1. The CDR3 covers 15 residues. Germline V gene sequence: CDR1 SGHRS, CDR2 YFSETQ. With V trimmed by 4 bases and J by 2 bases, 5 bases remained unmatched.

The rearrangement uses TRBV9 and TRBJ2-5; a possible D gene is TRBD2 (6 bases). Germline V gene sequence: CDR1 SGDLS, CDR2 YYNGEE. The CDR3 runs to 14 residues. V was clipped by 6 bases and J by 7 bases, with 19 bases between them. CDR3 nucleotides: TGTGCCAGCATTGCCCGGGACCTGGGGGGGACCCAGTACTTC. It yields the protein CASIARDLGGTQYF.

The rearrangement joins TRBV5-1 to TRBJ1-4; D is uncertain. Germline CDR1 SGHRS, CDR2 YFSETQ. The germline V and J ends were trimmed by 4 bases and 2 bases, with 6 bases remaining between them. This CDR3 is 13 amino acids long. The CDR3 sequence is CASSPGTNEKLFF. The DNA for the CDR3 is TGCGCCAGCAGCCCCGGGACTAATGAAAAACTGTTTTTT. Using reference TRBV5-1 and TRBJ1-4 for the parts outside the CDR3, the full variable domain is KAGVTQTPRYLIKTRGQQVTLSCSPISGHRSVSWYQQTPGQGLQFLFEYFSETQRNKGNFPGRFSGRQFSNSRSEMNVSTLELGDSALYLCASSPGTNEKLFFGSGTQLSVL.

This sequence joins TRBV2 and TRBJ2-3; perhaps TRBD2 as D (7 bases). Germline lookup yields CDR1 SNHLY and CDR2 FYNNEI. V was cut by 6 bases and J by 5 bases, with 15 bases left in between. The CDR3 has 14 residues. CDR3 sequence: CASSLIRGGDTQYF. In DNA form, the CDR3 reads TGTGCCAGCAGCCTTATTAGGGGGGGAGATACGCAGTATTTT.

The chain couples TRBV4-2 to TRBJ1-2; D is possibly TRBD1 (5 bases). Germline CDR1 LGHNA, CDR2 YNFKEQ. This CDR3 contains 15 residues. Trimming removed 4 bases from V and 4 bases from J, with 16 bases in between. The CDR3 spells CASSPQQALSYGYTF. In DNA, the CDR3 is TGTGCCAGCAGCCCCCAACAGGCACTAAGCTATGGCTACACCTTC.

The chain carries TRBV19 and TRBJ2-7, with D tentatively TRBD1 (5 bases). Germline CDR1 LNHDA, CDR2 SQIVND (reference sequence). CDR3 length equals 15 residues. Trimming left V 1 base short and J 2 bases short, with 12 bases between. CDR3 in DNA: TGTGCCAGTAGTATAGGCGTTGCAGGGCCCTACGAGCAGTACTTC. Its protein is CASSIGVAGPYEQYF.

This rearrangement joins TRBV6-5 to TRBJ2-7, with unresolved D. V dropped 3 bases and J dropped 3 bases, with 9 bases sitting between them. CDR3 length: 13 amino acids. Germline V lookup: CDR1 MNHEY, CDR2 SVGAGI. The CDR3: CASSYTPLYEQYF. The CDR3 DNA sequence: TGTGCCAGCAGTTATACCCCTCTCTACGAGCAGTACTTC.

The chain employs TRBV18 and TRBJ2-1; possibly TRBD1 or TRBD2 for D (5 bases each). CDR3 length equals 14 residues. The germline V and J ends were trimmed by 10 bases and 7 bases, with 20 bases remaining between them. CDR1 is KGHSH, CDR2 LQKENI, per germline. The CDR3 loop is CATREGELRNEQFF. The CDR3 coding sequence is TGTGCCACCCGCGAAGGGGAGTTACGGAATGAGCAGTTCTTC.

This clone was detected only once. The chain links TRBV19 to TRBJ1-2, with D uncertain. Trimming left V 5 bases short and J 2 bases short, with 12 bases between. CDR3 length: 14 residues. The germline CDR1 and CDR2 sequences are LNHDA and SQIVND (reference sequence). CDR3 residues: CASSSFGVNYGYTF. The DNA for the CDR3 is TGTGCCAGTAGTTCGTTTGGGGTGAACTATGGCTACACCTTC.

The sample holds a few counts of this clone. CDR3 bases: TGTGCCAGCTCACCATCAGCGAGGGAAAAACTGTTTTTT. It encodes CASSPSAREKLFF. The chain uses TRBV18 and TRBJ1-4; D remains unclear. V was trimmed by 2 bases and J by 8 bases, leaving 9 bases between them. Germline V gene data show CDR1 as KGHSH and CDR2 as LQKENI. This CDR3 region has 13 residues.

The chain uses TRBV11-1 and TRBJ1-2; D unclear. This CDR3 spans 15 amino acids. CDR1 and CDR2 from the germline V gene are SGHAT and FQDESV (reference sequence). Trimming removed 5 bases at V and 6 bases at J, with 19 bases between. This CDR3 is CASSPRGFRGNGYTF. The CDR3 nucleotides are TGTGCCAGCAGCCCCCGAGGGTTCCGAGGGAATGGCTACACCTTC.

V usage is TRBV29-1 and J usage is TRBJ2-5, with D tentatively TRBD1 or TRBD2 (5 bases each). Per the germline V gene, CDR1 is SQVTM and CDR2 is ANQGSEA. Trimming stripped 7 bases from V and 0 bases from J, with 18 bases between. The CDR3 sequence is 15 residues long. The chain's CDR3 is CSAQWGSQYQETQYF. DNA of the CDR3: TGCAGCGCGCAGTGGGGGAGCCAATACCAAGAGACCCAGTACTTC.

The DNA for the CDR3 is TGTGCCAGTAGTAGTAGGACACCGGGGATGGAACTGTTTTTT. Its protein is CASSSRTPGMELFF. The chain recombines TRBV19 with TRBJ1-4; TRBD1 might be the D (5 bases). The CDR3 length is 14 residues. Germline V gene lookup returns CDR1 LNHDA and CDR2 SQIVND (reference sequence). The V gene lost 4 bases and the J gene lost 12 bases, with 18 bases spanning the gap.

V gene TRBV6-5 combines with J gene TRBJ2-5; 7 bases agree with TRBD1. Trimming cost V 2 bases and J 2 bases; bases outside gene matches: 2. Germline V gene data show CDR1 as MNHEY and CDR2 as SVGAGI. The length of the CDR3 is 14 residues. CDR3 residues: CASSYATGQETQYF. The CDR3 nucleotides are TGTGCCAGCAGTTACGCGACAGGGCAAGAGACCCAGTACTTC.

The CDR3 loop is CASSPRKGFTYNEQFF. CDR3 in DNA: TGTGCCAGCAGTCCCCGAAAGGGTTTTACCTACAATGAGCAGTTCTTC. The chain joins TRBV27 to TRBJ2-1; no clear D gene. The CDR3 is made up of 16 amino acids. Per the germline V gene, CDR1 is MNHEY and CDR2 is SMNVEV (reference sequence). V lost 5 bases to trimming and J lost 2 bases, with 16 bases between them.

J is TRBJ1-1 and V is TRBV6-5; no firm D call. This CDR3 has 13 amino acids. CDR1 and CDR2 from the germline V gene are MNHEY and SVGAGI. The V gene lost 6 bases and the J gene lost 0 bases, with 8 bases spanning the gap. The DNA of the CDR3 is TGTGCCAGCAGGCAGAGCCTGAACACTGAAGCTTTCTTT. Amino acid sequence: CASRQSLNTEAFF.

V and J are TRBV5-1 and TRBJ2-3; 7 nucleotides match TRBD1. The CDR3 contains 13 residues. Germline CDR1 is SGHRS and CDR2 is YFSETQ. Germline trimming cut 0 bases from V and 5 bases from J; bases unmatched to any gene: 0. CDR3 loop: CASSLAGGDTQYF. The CDR3 bases are TGCGCCAGCAGCTTGGCAGGGGGAGATACGCAGTATTTT.

This chain joins TRBV7-9 and TRBJ1-1, with 7 bases fitting TRBD1. CDR1 is SEHNR and CDR2 is FQNEAQ in the germline V gene (reference sequence). The V segment lost 1 base and the J segment 4 bases; nucleotides outside the gene matches: 6. This CDR3 spans 15 amino acids. In DNA form, the CDR3 reads TGTGCCAGCAGCTTAGTGGCGTCAGGGGGCACTGAAGCTTTCTTT. As protein: CASSLVASGGTEAFF.

The table lists this clone with a few counts. The rearrangement joins TRBV18 to TRBJ1-2, with a possible D match to TRBD1 (6 bases). The length of the CDR3 is 13 residues. Germline CDR1 KGHSH, CDR2 LQKENI. The V gene lost 4 bases and the J gene lost 5 bases, with 11 bases spanning the gap. CDR3 in amino acids: CASSLDRPYGYTF. In DNA form, the CDR3 reads TGTGCCAGCTCACTGGACAGACCGTATGGCTACACCTTC.

This sequence joins TRBV7-2 and TRBJ1-1, with 8 bases aligning to TRBD1. CDR3 length: 13 residues. Germline V lookup: CDR1 SGHTA, CDR2 FQGNSA. Trimming cost V 1 base and J 8 bases; bases outside gene matches: 3. In DNA, the CDR3 is TGTGCCAGCAGCTTAGGCAGGGGGCGCGAAGCTTTCTTT. This sequence encodes CASSLGRGREAFF. The variable domain in full, completed from reference TRBV7-2 and TRBJ1-1, reads GAGVSQSPSNKVTEKGKDVELRCDPISGHTALYWYRQSLGQGLEFLIYFQGNSAPDKSGLPSDRFSAERTGGSVSTLTIQRTQQEDSAVYLCASSLGRGREAFFGQGTRLTVV.